This T cell receptor beta chain was identified in a study of shared clonotypes between healthy human individuals. Of note for this clone: Its cognate antigen is unknown.

Deep level was the assay's run setting. TCRdb's table, derived via immunoSEQ multiplex PCR, lists solely in-frame clones and lacks some. Of over 950,000 clones detected, approximately 80% appear once; the ten largest clones hold 0.89%. Points from the study as a whole: Larger estimated richness was generally seen in naive subsets than in memory subsets.

The V and J ends lost 2 bases and 2 bases respectively, with 9 bases between them. Germline assignment: CDR1 SQVTM and CDR2 ANQGSEA. This CDR3 comprises 13 residues. This sequence was found in a man between 18 and 29 years old in good health. Some clones in this sample may be carry-over from other donors' samples. The sample comprised memory CD4+ T cells from PBMCs. The sample's subset: CD45RA-negative fraction. The V call is TRBV29-1, the J call TRBJ1-2; no clear D. CDR3 nucleotide sequence: TGCAGCGTTGAATTCGGCCGAAACTATGGCTACACCTTC. Translating it yields CSVEFGRNYGYTF.